This T cell receptor (beta chain) was observed in a study of naive and memory T cell subsets. Findings and limits, study-wide: A few larger clonotypes appeared in naive repertoires, especially CD8, possibly memory cells re-expressing CD45RA.

The CDR3 has 14 residues. Germline V gene data show CDR1 as LGHDT and CDR2 as YNNKEL (reference sequence). With 5 bases clipped from V and 6 bases from J, the junction kept 4 bases outside the gene matches. Concerning this clonotype: What it recognizes is unknown.

An equimolar mix of two oligonucleotides served as the beta constant-region primer for TRBC1 and TRBC2. Via MiXCR, TCRdb re-called the UMI-ligation and nested PCR reads, giving one row per CDR3 protein. The repertoire includes around 160,000 distinct CDR3 sequences, over 15% of them detected once, and 0.14% sits in the top ten. V and J are TRBV3-1 and TRBJ2-1; 10 nucleotides match TRBD1. The sequence was obtained from a human donor in good health. Material: naive CD4+ T cells from blood. The CDR3 protein is CASSGWDRGNEQFF. The CDR3 DNA sequence: TGTGCCAGCAGCGGATGGGACAGGGGCAATGAGCAGTTCTTC.